The entry below describes one TCR beta chain. Data came from immunoSEQ multiplex PCR; TCRdb stores just in-frame clones and leaves some out. The table records nearly 350,000 clones, around 82% of them present only once. This sample stems from a study of blood T cell repertoires in COVID-19. Study information: Specimens from acute and convalescent COVID-19 originated in the United States, Italy and Spain. PBMCs, B-cell-depleted T cells, or T cells provided the cDNA or gDNA that made up the material.

V was pared by 4 bases and J by 6 bases, with 16 bases between. Looked up from germline, CDR1 is SGHDT and CDR2 is YYEEEE. The CDR3 has 14 residues. This sequence was found in a man aged 25-45 years with active or convalescent COVID-19. What was sequenced was peripheral blood. The chain carries TRBV5-6 and TRBJ1-2, with D maybe TRBD1 (6 bases). CDR3 in DNA: TGTGCCAGCAGCCCGTGGACTCAGGGGCATGGCTACACCTTC. This codes for CASSPWTQGHGYTF.